Listed below are T cell receptor beta chains from one sample, sequenced in a study of blood T cell repertoires in COVID-19. Some clones are missing from TCRdb's copy, which holds only in-frame ones; the method was immunoSEQ multiplex PCR. Counted here are about 180,000 clones, roughly 84% occurring once; the ten biggest clones make up about 7%. The specimen sequenced was peripheral blood. The receptors come from a man aged 45-65 years with active or convalescent COVID-19. CDR3s include the opening cysteine and the closing phenylalanine or tryptophan. A D gene is named only where the DNA matches it firmly. For some rows the clone size is stated as once, few or many, or as a class when expanded; others skip it.

abundance	d_gene	v_gene	j_gene	CDR3aa	CDR3nt
.	.	TRBV6-5	TRBJ1-2	CASNIPIRAAGGYTF	TGTGCCAGCAATATCCCCATCCGGGCAGCGGGAGGCTACACCTTC
.	.	TRBV24-1	TRBJ1-3	CATSDCGLTGNTIYF	TGTGCCACCAGTGATTGCGGGCTTACTGGAAACACCATATATTTT
.	TRBD1	TRBV18	TRBJ1-1	CASSVGTGENTEAFF	TGTGCCAGCTCAGTTGGGACAGGAGAGAACACTGAAGCTTTCTTT
.	.	TRBV18	TRBJ1-1	CASSPLPNTEAFF	TGTGCCAGCTCACCTCTCCCGAACACTGAAGCTTTCTTT
.	.	TRBV4-2	TRBJ2-7	CASSQDFGLLNYEQYF	TGTGCCAGCAGCCAAGATTTTGGACTACTGAACTACGAGCAGTACTTC
.	.	TRBV18	TRBJ2-1	CASSPPGGNEQFF	TGTGCCAGCTCACCACCCGGCGGAAATGAGCAGTTCTTC
.	.	TRBV2	TRBJ1-2	CASSESGSLYGYTF	TGTGCCAGCAGTGAATCGGGGTCGCTCTATGGCTACACCTTC
.	.	TRBV14	TRBJ1-1	CASSLDSNPRAAFF	TGTGCCAGCAGCCTGGACAGTAACCCGCGCGCAGCTTTCTTT
.	TRBD1	TRBV18	TRBJ1-5	CASTGDRTAQPQHF	TGTGCCAGCACGGGGGACAGGACGGCTCAGCCCCAGCATTTT
once	TRBD2	TRBV30	TRBJ2-2	CAWSRRASGLRSNTGELFF	TGTGCCTGGAGCAGAAGGGCTAGCGGACTCAGATCGAACACCGGGGAGCTGTTTTTT
once	.	TRBV5-4	TRBJ2-5	CASRRDQETQYF	TGTGCCAGCAGGAGGGACCAAGAGACCCAGTACTTC
.	TRBD2	TRBV19	TRBJ2-3	CASSIARGSGSIVTDTQYF	TGTGCCAGTAGTATTGCGCGGGGAAGCGGGAGTATCGTCACAGATACGCAGTATTTT
once	.	TRBV7-2	TRBJ1-6	CASSLNTGVTYNSPLHF	TGTGCCAGCAGCTTAAACACAGGAGTCACCTATAATTCACCCCTCCACTTT
once	.	TRBV11-2	TRBJ1-2	CASSPDRNYGYTF	TGTGCCAGCAGCCCCGACAGGAACTATGGCTACACCTTC
.	TRBD1	TRBV4-3	TRBJ2-3	CASSQFPPGTGGTTDTQYF	TGCGCCAGCAGCCAATTCCCCCCCGGTACAGGGGGTACCACAGATACGCAGTATTTT
.	.	TRBV9	TRBJ2-6	CASSVALRQTSSGANVLTF	TGTGCCAGCAGCGTAGCCCTAAGACAGACAAGCTCTGGGGCCAACGTCCTGACTTTC
few	.	TRBV19	TRBJ1-2	CASSILGARGGYGYTF	TGTGCCAGTAGTATACTCGGGGCCAGGGGAGGGTATGGCTACACCTTC
.	.	TRBV3-1/TRBV3-2	TRBJ2-5	CASSPSSSETQYF	TGTGCCAGCAGCCCGAGTTCGTCGGAGACCCAGTACTTC
.	TRBD2	TRBV3-1/TRBV3-2	TRBJ2-1	CASSPGLAGVCYNEQFF	TGTGCCAGCAGCCCAGGACTAGCGGGAGTCTGCTACAATGAGCAGTTCTTC
.	.	TRBV7-2	TRBJ2-2	CASTLRVTGRITGELFF	TGTGCCAGCACCCTTAGGGTTACAGGGCGGATAACCGGGGAGCTGTTTTTT
.	.	TRBV7-9	TRBJ1-2	CASSPIGFQANGYTF	TGTGCCAGCAGCCCCATAGGATTCCAGGCAAATGGCTACACCTTC
once	TRBD1	TRBV4-1	TRBJ1-1	CASSPGQGGAEAFF	TGCGCCAGCAGCCCGGGACAGGGGGGTGCTGAAGCTTTCTTT
once	.	TRBV5-1	TRBJ1-2	CASSFGRERSYNYGYTF	TGCGCCAGCAGCTTCGGGCGGGAGAGATCTTACAACTATGGCTACACCTTC
.	.	TRBV19	TRBJ2-1	CASSFGGNSYNEQFF	TGTGCCAGTAGTTTTGGCGGGAACTCCTACAATGAGCAGTTCTTC
few	.	TRBV5-5	TRBJ2-7	CASSLGRALEQYF	TGTGCCAGCAGCTTGGGCAGGGCCCTCGAGCAGTACTTC
few	TRBD1	TRBV12-3/TRBV12-4	TRBJ1-2	CASRSGTGFGYTF	TGTGCCAGCAGGTCCGGGACAGGGTTTGGCTACACCTTC
.	TRBD1	TRBV18	TRBJ1-1	CASSPLQGAPEAFF	TGTGCCAGCTCACCCCTACAGGGGGCCCCTGAAGCTTTCTTT
few	.	TRBV29-1	TRBJ1-4	CSVALQGRGGEKLFF	TGCAGCGTCGCCCTACAGGGCAGGGGTGGTGAAAAACTGTTTTTT
.	.	TRBV30	TRBJ1-1	CAWSDNPGTEAFF	TGTGCCTGGAGTGACAACCCGGGCACTGAAGCTTTCTTT
.	TRBD2	TRBV4-2	TRBJ2-3	CASSPTSGVADTQYF	TGTGCCAGCAGCCCGACTAGCGGGGTTGCAGATACGCAGTATTTT
.	TRBD1	TRBV25-1	TRBJ1-6	CASTPGQPNSPLHF	TGTGCCAGCACCCCGGGACAGCCTAATTCACCCCTCCACTTT
.	TRBD2	TRBV19	TRBJ2-1	CASSLAEYNEQFF	TGTGCCAGTAGTCTAGCGGAGTACAATGAGCAGTTCTTC